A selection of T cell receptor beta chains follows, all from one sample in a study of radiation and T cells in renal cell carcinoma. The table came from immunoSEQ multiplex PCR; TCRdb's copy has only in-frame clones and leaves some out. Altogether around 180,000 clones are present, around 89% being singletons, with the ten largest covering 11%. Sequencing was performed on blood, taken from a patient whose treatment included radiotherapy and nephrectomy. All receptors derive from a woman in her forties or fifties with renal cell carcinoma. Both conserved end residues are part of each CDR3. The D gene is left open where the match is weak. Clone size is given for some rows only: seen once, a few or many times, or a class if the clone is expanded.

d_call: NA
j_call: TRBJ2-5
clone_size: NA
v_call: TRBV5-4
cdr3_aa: CASSLAGSGETQYF
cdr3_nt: TGTGCCAGCAGCTTGGCTGGGTCAGGAGAGACCCAGTACTTC

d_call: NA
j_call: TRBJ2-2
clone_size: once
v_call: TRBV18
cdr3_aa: CASSPTVRGNTGELFF
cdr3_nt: TGTGCCAGCTCACCGACGGTTAGGGGGAACACCGGGGAGCTGTTTTTT

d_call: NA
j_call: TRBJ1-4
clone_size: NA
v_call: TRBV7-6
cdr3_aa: CASSSEPGRKLFF
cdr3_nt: TGTGCCAGCAGCTCAGAACCCGGACGTAAACTGTTTTTT

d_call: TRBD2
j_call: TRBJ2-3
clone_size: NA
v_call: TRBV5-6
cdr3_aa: CASSVRGTSGADTQYF
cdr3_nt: TGTGCCAGCAGCGTGAGGGGGACTAGCGGGGCAGATACGCAGTATTTT

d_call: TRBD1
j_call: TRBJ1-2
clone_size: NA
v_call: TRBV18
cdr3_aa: CASSPFRDRDHGYTF
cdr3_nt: TGTGCCAGCTCACCTTTCCGGGACAGGGACCATGGCTACACCTTC

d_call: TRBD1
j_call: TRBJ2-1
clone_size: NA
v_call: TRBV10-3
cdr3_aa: CAIRQQGAGRNEQFF
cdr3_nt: TGTGCCATCAGACAACAGGGGGCAGGTAGGAATGAGCAGTTCTTC

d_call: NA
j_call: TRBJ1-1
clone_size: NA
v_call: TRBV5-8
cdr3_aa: CASSLIRPKFEAFF
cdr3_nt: TGTGCCAGCAGCTTGATACGACCGAAATTTGAAGCTTTCTTT

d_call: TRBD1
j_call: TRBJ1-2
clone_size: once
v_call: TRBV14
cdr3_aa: CASSKPGQGSSYTF
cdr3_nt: TGTGCCAGCAGCAAACCGGGACAGGGGTCCTCCTACACCTTC

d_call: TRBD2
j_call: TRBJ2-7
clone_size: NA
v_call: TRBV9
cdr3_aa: CASSVGGGVGYEQYF
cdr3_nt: TGTGCCAGCAGCGTAGGTGGGGGGGTCGGCTACGAGCAGTACTTC

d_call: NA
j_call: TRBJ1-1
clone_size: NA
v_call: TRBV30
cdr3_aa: CAWTSGVDTEAFF
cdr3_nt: TGTGCCTGGACATCAGGGGTGGACACTGAAGCTTTCTTT

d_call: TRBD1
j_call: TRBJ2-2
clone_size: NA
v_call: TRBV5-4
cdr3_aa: CASSVGTGITGELFF
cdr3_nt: TGTGCCAGCAGTGTGGGGACAGGGATAACCGGGGAGCTGTTTTTT

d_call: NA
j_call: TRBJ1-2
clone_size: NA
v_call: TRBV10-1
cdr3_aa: CASSRHQTNYGYTF
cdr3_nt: TGCGCCAGCAGTCGTCACCAAACTAACTATGGCTACACCTTC

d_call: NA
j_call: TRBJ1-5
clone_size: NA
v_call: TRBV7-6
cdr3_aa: CASSRTDSGNQPQHF
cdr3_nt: TGTGCCAGCAGTCGGACAGATTCCGGTAATCAGCCCCAGCATTTT

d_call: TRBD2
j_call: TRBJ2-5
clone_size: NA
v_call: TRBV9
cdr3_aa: CASSVGGTSGLQETQYF
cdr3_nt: TGTGCCAGCAGCGTGGGGGGGACTAGCGGATTACAAGAGACCCAGTACTTC

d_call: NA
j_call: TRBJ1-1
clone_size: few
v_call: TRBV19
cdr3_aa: CASSTDIKEAFF
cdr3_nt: TGTGCCAGTAGCACGGACATTAAGGAAGCTTTCTTT

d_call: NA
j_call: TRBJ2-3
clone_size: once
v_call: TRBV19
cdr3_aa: CASSMTTDTQYF
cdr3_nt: TGTGCCAGTAGTATGACCACAGATACGCAGTATTTT

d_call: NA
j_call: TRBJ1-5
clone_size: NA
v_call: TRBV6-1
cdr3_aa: CASSALQGYSNQPQHF
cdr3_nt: TGTGCCAGCAGTGCTTTACAGGGATATAGCAATCAGCCCCAGCATTTT

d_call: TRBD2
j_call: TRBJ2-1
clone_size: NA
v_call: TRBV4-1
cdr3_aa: CASSQGAGGYNEQFF
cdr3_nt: TGCGCCAGCAGCCAAGGAGCGGGGGGCTACAATGAGCAGTTCTTC

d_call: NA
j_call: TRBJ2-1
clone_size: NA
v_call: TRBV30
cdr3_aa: CAWNPGGGYNEQFF
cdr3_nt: TGTGCCTGGAACCCGGGGGGCGGGTACAATGAGCAGTTCTTC

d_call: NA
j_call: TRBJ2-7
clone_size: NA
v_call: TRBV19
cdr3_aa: CASSLSLYEQYF
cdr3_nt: TGTGCCAGTAGTCTTTCCCTCTACGAGCAGTACTTC

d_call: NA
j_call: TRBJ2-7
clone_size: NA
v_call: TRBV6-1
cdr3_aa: CASSEGSDTQYF
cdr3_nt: TGTGCCAGCAGTGAGGGCAGCGATACCCAGTACTTC

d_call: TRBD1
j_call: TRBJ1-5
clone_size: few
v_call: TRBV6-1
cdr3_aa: CASSDPPPGTGKLSNQPQHF
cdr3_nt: TGTGCCAGCAGTGATCCACCCCCCGGGACAGGGAAACTTAGCAATCAGCCCCAGCATTTT

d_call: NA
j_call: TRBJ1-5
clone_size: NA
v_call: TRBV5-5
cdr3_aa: CASSPDPDSRYNQPQHF
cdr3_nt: TGTGCCAGCAGCCCAGACCCGGACAGCAGGTACAATCAGCCCCAGCATTTT

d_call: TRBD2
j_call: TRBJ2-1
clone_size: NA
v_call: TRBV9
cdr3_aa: CASSFRLAGGNEQFF
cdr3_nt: TGTGCCAGCAGCTTCCGACTAGCGGGGGGGAATGAGCAGTTCTTC

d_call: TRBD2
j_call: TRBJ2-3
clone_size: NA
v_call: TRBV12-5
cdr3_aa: CASGLVGGVLDTQYF
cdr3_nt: TGTGCTAGTGGTTTGGTCGGGGGGGTGTTAGATACGCAGTATTTT

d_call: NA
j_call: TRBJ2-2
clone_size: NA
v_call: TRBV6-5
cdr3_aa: CASSYSNGELFF
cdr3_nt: TGTGCCAGCAGTTACTCGAATGGGGAGCTGTTTTTT

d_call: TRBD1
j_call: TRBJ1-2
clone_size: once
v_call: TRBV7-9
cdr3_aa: CASSSTRQGARTNYGYTF
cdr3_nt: TGTGCCAGCAGCTCCACTAGACAGGGGGCAAGGACTAACTATGGCTACACCTTC

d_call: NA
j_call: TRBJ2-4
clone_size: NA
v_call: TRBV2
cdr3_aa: CASMKEIQNIQYF
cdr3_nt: TGTGCCAGCATGAAGGAGATCCAAAACATTCAGTACTTC

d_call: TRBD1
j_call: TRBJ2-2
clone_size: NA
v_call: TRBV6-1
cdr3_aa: CASSPRQGNTGELFF
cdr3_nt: TGTGCCAGCAGTCCTCGACAGGGGAACACCGGGGAGCTGTTTTTT

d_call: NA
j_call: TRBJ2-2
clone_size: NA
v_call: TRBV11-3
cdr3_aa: CASSLGVGNTGELFF
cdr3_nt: TGTGCCAGCAGCTTAGGGGTCGGAAACACCGGGGAGCTGTTTTTT

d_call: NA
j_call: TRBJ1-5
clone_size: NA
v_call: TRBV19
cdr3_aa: CASSNNGEPQHF
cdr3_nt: TGTGCCAGTAGTAATAATGGGGAGCCCCAGCATTTT

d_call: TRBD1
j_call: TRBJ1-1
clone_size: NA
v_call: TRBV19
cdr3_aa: CASSIAGGRAMNTEAFF
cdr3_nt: TGTGCCAGTAGTATAGCAGGGGGCAGGGCTATGAACACTGAAGCTTTCTTT

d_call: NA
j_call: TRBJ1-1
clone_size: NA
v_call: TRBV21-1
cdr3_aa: CASSRRDRGHTEAFF
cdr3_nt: TGTGCCAGCAGCCGCCGGGACAGGGGGCACACTGAAGCTTTCTTT